What follows are 4 T cell receptor beta chains derived from one specimen sequenced in a study of CD8+CD57+ T cells in acquired aplastic anemia. Profiles of TCR beta VDJ and CDR3 were generated from a genomic DNA template. TCRdb re-called the reads with MiXCR, one entry per CDR3 protein. The sample lists approximately 45,000 distinct CDR3 sequences; about 78% were seen once. Sequenced sample: sorted CD4+, CD8+, or CD8+CD57+ T cells (not recorded which) from PBMCs. The receptors stem from a human donor in good health, serving as a control.

The chain employs TRBV2 and TRBJ2-5, with 7 positions matching TRBD2. V lost 4 bases to trimming and J lost 4 bases; unmatched junction nucleotides: 6. The germline V gene has CDR1 SNHLY and CDR2 FYNNEI. CDR3 size: 14 residues. This CDR3 reads CASSVGGNLETQYF. As DNA, the CDR3 is TGTGCCAGCAGTGTGGGGGGGAACCTAGAGACCCAGTACTTC. Filled out from reference TRBV2 and TRBJ2-5, the complete variable domain reads EPEVTQTPSHQVTQMGQEVILRCVPISNHLYFYWYRQILGQKVEFLVSFYNNEISEKSEIFDDQFSVERPDGSNFTLKIRSTKLEDSAMYFCASSVGGNLETQYFGPGTRLLVL.

The chain is built from TRBV20-1 and TRBJ2-3, with D perhaps TRBD1 (6 bases). Trimming removed 5 bases from V and 6 bases from J, with 12 bases in between. Germline CDR1 DFQATT, CDR2 SNEGSKA (reference sequence). The CDR3 extends over 12 amino acids. Here the CDR3 reads CSARTVSDTQYF. The CDR3 DNA is TGCAGTGCTCGGACAGTTAGCGATACGCAGTATTTT.

The chain recombines TRBV2 with TRBJ2-3; 11 positions match TRBD2. J gave up 5 bases and V 7 bases, and 8 bases lay outside the gene matches. This CDR3 comprises 15 residues. The germline V gene has CDR1 SNHLY and CDR2 FYNNEI. The CDR3 sequence: CASTVSGGGRDTQYF. Written as DNA, the CDR3 is TGTGCCAGCACGGTTAGCGGGGGGGGTCGAGATACGCAGTATTTT.

The rearrangement joins TRBV5-4 to TRBJ1-5; a possible D gene is TRBD1 (5 bases). V lost 1 base to trimming and J lost 4 bases, with 6 bases between them. The CDR3 spans 13 residues. The germline CDR1 and CDR2 sequences are SGHNT and YYREEE (reference sequence). CDR3 amino acids: CASSLWGNQPQHF. The CDR3 coding sequence is TGTGCCAGCAGCTTGTGGGGGAATCAGCCCCAGCATTTT. Complete variable domain (other parts from reference TRBV5-4 and TRBJ1-5): ETGVTQSPTHLIKTRGQQVTLRCSSQSGHNTVSWYQQALGQGPQFIFQYYREEENGRGNFPPRFSGLQFPNYSSELNVNALELDDSALYLCASSLWGNQPQHFGDGTRLSIL.